This T cell receptor (beta chain) was observed in a study of identical twins. TCRdb itself ran the 5' RACE reads through MiXCR, one entry per CDR3 protein. This sample yields 550,000 to 800,000 distinct CDR3 sequences, of which about 7.6% are seen a single time; around 1.6% belongs to the top ten. For this clonotype: Its antigen is still unknown.

Germline values: CDR1 SGHKS, CDR2 YYEKEE (reference sequence). V was clipped by 2 bases and J by 1 base; unmatched bases: 3. The CDR3 loop spans 15 amino acids. Findings of the study overall: Models underestimated how often monozygotic twins shared out-of-frame TCR alpha. Out-of-frame alpha sequences common to twins were enriched for low generation probability.

Separately, the same data were catalogued under a study of yellow fever vaccine responses in identical twins.

This receptor was obtained from a woman younger than 30 in good health. The specimen sequenced was PBMCs. The chain has TRBV5-5 and TRBJ2-1; 7 bases are shared with TRBD1. DNA for the CDR3: TGTGCCAGCAGCTTAACGGGACAGTCCTACAATGAGCAGTTCTTC. Translated: CASSLTGQSYNEQFF.